This T cell receptor (beta chain) was sequenced for a study of CD8+CD57+ T cells in acquired aplastic anemia. Across the whole study: Sorted CD4+ and CD8+ cells gave a mean 3.2 ug DNA, range roughly 0.18 to 30 ug. For CD4+ cells, healthy donors had an average of about 10.8 million reads. Study-wide results and limits: It was found that 25 to 35 CD8+ CDR3 sequences were shared between patients and controls. Controls and patients did not differ significantly in CD8+ Simpson's diversity.

TCR beta VDJ and CDR3 were profiled, and genomic DNA was the template. Via MiXCR, TCRdb re-called the reads, giving one row per CDR3 protein. Of some 220,000 distinct CDR3 sequences listed, approximately 35% are singletons. Note on this clonotype: Antigen: not known.

This TCR derives from a human donor in good health, serving as a control. The sample consisted of sorted CD4+, CD8+, or CD8+CD57+ T cells (not recorded which) from PBMCs.

CDR3 region: CASSSRTAPSVEQYF. CDR3 nucleotides: TGTGCCAGCAGTTCTCGGACAGCTCCCTCTGTAGAGCAGTACTTC. V gene TRBV25-1 combines with J gene TRBJ2-7; D is possibly TRBD1 (6 bases). There are 15 residues in the CDR3. Germline-derived CDR1 and CDR2 are MGHDK and SYGVNS. Trimming removed 5 bases from V and 7 bases from J, with 21 bases in between.